This TCR beta chain was identified in a study of T cell responses to AZD1222 COVID-19 vaccine. Worth noting for this clone: Its antigen is undetermined.

Profiled with immunoSEQ multiplex PCR; TCRdb holds only in-frame clones, not every one. The sample includes about 110,000 clones, roughly 92% seen only once; the top ten take 2% to 2.5%. General study points: The reported proportion of spike-specific TCRs targeting unmutated variant regions was nearly half. Samples come after the peak T cell response, not at day 14.

In germline, CDR1 is LGHNA, CDR2 YSLEER. This CDR3 comprises 13 residues. Trimming removed 1 base at V and 4 bases at J, with 8 bases between. The genes are TRBV4-3 and TRBJ2-7; D unresolved. The specimen was peripheral blood, collected 28 days after the second AZD1222 dose. This clonotype was sampled from an adult who received the AZD1222 COVID-19 vaccine. DNA for the CDR3: TGCGCCAGCAGCCAAGGTTTAGAGTACGAGCAGTACTTC. It is translated as CASSQGLEYEQYF.